This T cell receptor (beta chain) was profiled in a study of immune evolution from preneoplasia to lung adenocarcinoma. General study results and limits: Highest clonality occurred in KRAS-mutant, not EGFR-mutant or double wild-type, nodules. Top clone share appeared to fall from AAH through AIS, MIA, adenocarcinoma. Clonality was highest in normal lung, lower in later-stage lesions apparently.

In regard to this clone: Its antigen is currently unknown.

Resections took place in Japan or China from about 2014 to 2018. The method was immunoSEQ multiplex PCR; TCRdb's version includes in-frame clones alone and lacks a portion of them. The sample consists of tens of thousands of clones, 74% of them appearing once. The V gene lost 6 bases and the J gene lost 4 bases, with 4 bases spanning the gap. Germline CDR1 SNHLY, CDR2 FYNNEI. CDR3 size: 11 residues. The chain employs TRBV2 and TRBJ2-1; D gene unclear. The sequence was obtained from a person between 55 and 69 years old with lung adenocarcinoma. The sequenced sample consisted of FFPE invasive lung adenocarcinoma tissue. CDR3 sequence reads: CASRLYNEQFF. The CDR3, as DNA: TGTGCCAGCAGGCTTTACAATGAGCAGTTCTTC.